A single TCR beta chain is shown here with its context. The data belong to a study of blood T cell repertoires in COVID-19. Study summary: Acute and convalescent COVID-19 specimens originated in the United States, Italy and Spain.

In the original workflow: Amplified reference gene primers provided the basis for estimating nucleated cell counts. The protocol was immunoSEQ multiplex PCR, while the TCRdb copy is restricted to in-frame clones and leaves out a portion. V and J calls and clone size are copied from that table; D and trimming were computed from the DNA. The table has 200,000 to 300,000 clones, around 80% seen once. Sequenced input: peripheral blood. The receptor's source is a man aged 40-49 years with acute or convalescent COVID-19.

As DNA, the CDR3 is TGTGCCAGCCCTTGGACAGGGAATGAAAAACTGTTTTTT. Residues: CASPWTGNEKLFF. The V call is TRBV6-5, the J call TRBJ1-4; 8 bases are shared with TRBD1. The CDR3 runs 13 residues. Germline CDR1 and CDR2: MNHEY and SVGAGI. Trimming at V came to 8 bases and at J to 5 bases, leaving 4 bases not matched to a gene.